These 8 T cell receptor beta chains were sequenced from one sample in a study of blood T cell repertoires in COVID-19. Generated by immunoSEQ multiplex PCR, the TCRdb table keeps only in-frame clones and is missing some. The data hold 120,000 or so clones, with approximately 80% observed a single time. The sequenced sample was peripheral blood. All receptors come from a human donor in a cohort sampled during active COVID-19.

V is TRBV24-1 and J is TRBJ2-5; 7 bases are a match to TRBD1. The CDR3 spans 13 residues. From germline, CDR1 is KGHDR and CDR2 SFDVKD. J was trimmed by 5 bases and V by 4 bases; bases with no gene match: 3. The CDR3: CATSEPGQETQYF. The CDR3 nucleotides are TGTGCCACCAGTGAACCGGGACAGGAGACCCAGTACTTC.

J is TRBJ1-2 and V is TRBV4-1; D is perhaps TRBD1 (5 bases). The V gene lost 0 bases and the J gene lost 4 bases, with 18 bases spanning the gap. The CDR3 contains 17 residues. Germline loops: CDR1 MGHRA, CDR2 YSYEKL. As DNA, the CDR3 is TGCGCCAGCAGCCAAGATCAAGTCTCAGGGCGCCTCTATGGCTACACCTTC. Its protein is CASSQDQVSGRLYGYTF.

This clone was detected many times. V and J are TRBV11-3 and TRBJ2-5; D gene uncertain. Germline assignment: CDR1 SGHNT and CDR2 YENEEA. The CDR3 runs to 13 residues. Trimming left V 1 base short and J 2 bases short, with 5 bases between. The CDR3 nucleotides read TGTGCCAGCAGCTTAGTGGCACAAGAGACCCAGTACTTC. It codes for CASSLVAQETQYF.

V and J are TRBV19 and TRBJ2-2, with TRBD1 as a possible D gene (5 bases). The ends were cut back, 3 bases at V and 7 bases at J, with 15 bases in the middle. Germline loops: CDR1 LNHDA, CDR2 SQIVND (reference sequence). The CDR3 runs 15 residues. CDR3 in amino acids: CASSMQGALNGELFF. DNA for the CDR3: TGTGCCAGTAGTATGCAAGGGGCGCTAAACGGGGAGCTGTTTTTT. Looking up the rest from reference TRBV19 and TRBJ2-2 gives the full variable domain: DGGITQSPKYLFRKEGQNVTLSCEQNLNHDAMYWYRQDPGQGLRLIYYSQIVNDFQKGDIAEGYSVSREKKESFPLTVTSAQKNPTAFYLCASSMQGALNGELFFGEGSRLTVL.

This sequence joins TRBV5-4 and TRBJ1-4; 8 nucleotides match TRBD1. The CDR3 loop spans 15 amino acids. The ends lost 3 bases at V and 5 bases at J; junction bases unmatched: 6. Looked up from germline, CDR1 is SGHNT and CDR2 is YYREEE (reference sequence). CDR3 region: CASSSGGTGNEKLFF. CDR3 sequence (DNA): TGTGCCAGCAGCTCAGGGGGGACAGGAAATGAAAAACTGTTTTTT.

The rearrangement uses TRBV10-2 and TRBJ1-2; the D is unclear. V lost 5 bases to trimming and J lost 3 bases, with 13 bases between them. CDR3 length: 14 amino acids. Germline lookup yields CDR1 WSHSY and CDR2 SAAADI. CDR3 sequence reads: CASSPPQAYYGYTF. The CDR3, as DNA: TGCGCCAGCAGTCCCCCCCAGGCGTACTATGGCTACACCTTC.

The V gene is TRBV25-1, the J gene TRBJ2-3; 10 positions match TRBD2. V dropped 6 bases and J dropped 2; count of bases not matched to a gene: 5. CDR1 is MGHDK and CDR2 is SYGVNS in the germline V gene. The CDR3 covers 15 residues. CDR3 nucleotides: TGTGCCAGCAGAGCCGGGACTAGCGACACAGATACGCAGTATTTT. This sequence encodes CASRAGTSDTDTQYF.

The V and J genes are TRBV11-2 and TRBJ2-5; 10 bases fit TRBD2. With V trimmed by 5 bases and J by 1 base, 7 bases remained unmatched. The CDR3 runs to 16 residues. Germline V gene lookup returns CDR1 SGHAT and CDR2 FQNNGV. Here the CDR3 DNA reads TGTGCCAGCAGCCAGGGGGCTAGCGGGGGCCAAGAGACCCAGTACTTC. Translation: CASSQGASGGQETQYF.